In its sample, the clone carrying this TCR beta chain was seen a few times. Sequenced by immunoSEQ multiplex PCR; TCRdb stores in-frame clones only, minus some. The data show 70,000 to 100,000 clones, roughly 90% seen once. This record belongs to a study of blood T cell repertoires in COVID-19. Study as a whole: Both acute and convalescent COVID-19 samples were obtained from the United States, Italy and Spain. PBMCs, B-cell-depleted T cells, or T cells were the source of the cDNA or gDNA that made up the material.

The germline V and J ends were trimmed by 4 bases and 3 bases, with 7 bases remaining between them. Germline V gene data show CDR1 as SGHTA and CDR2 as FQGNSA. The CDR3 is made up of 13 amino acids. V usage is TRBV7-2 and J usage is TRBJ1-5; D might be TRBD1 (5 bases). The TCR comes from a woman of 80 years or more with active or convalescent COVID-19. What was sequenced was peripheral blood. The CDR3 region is CASSSTVNQPQHF. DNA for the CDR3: TGTGCCAGCAGCTCGACAGTCAATCAGCCCCAGCATTTT.